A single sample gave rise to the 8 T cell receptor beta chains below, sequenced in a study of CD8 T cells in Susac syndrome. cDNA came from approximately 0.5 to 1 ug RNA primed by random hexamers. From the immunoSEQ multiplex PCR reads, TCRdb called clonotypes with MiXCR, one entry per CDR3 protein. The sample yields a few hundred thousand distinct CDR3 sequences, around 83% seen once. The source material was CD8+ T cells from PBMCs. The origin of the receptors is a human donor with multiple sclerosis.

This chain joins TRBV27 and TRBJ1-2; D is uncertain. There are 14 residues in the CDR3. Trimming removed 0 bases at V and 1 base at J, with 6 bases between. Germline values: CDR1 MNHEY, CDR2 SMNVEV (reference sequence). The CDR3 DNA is TGTGCCAGCAGTTTATCGCGGGGTAACTATGGCTACACCTTC. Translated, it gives CASSLSRGNYGYTF.

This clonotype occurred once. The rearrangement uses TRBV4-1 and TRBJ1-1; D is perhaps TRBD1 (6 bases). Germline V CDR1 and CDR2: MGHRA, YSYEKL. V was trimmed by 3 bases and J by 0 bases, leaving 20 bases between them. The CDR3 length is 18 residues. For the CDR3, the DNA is TGCGCCAGCAGCCAGGACCAATACAGGGACTCGATGAACACTGAAGCTTTCTTT. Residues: CASSQDQYRDSMNTEAFF.

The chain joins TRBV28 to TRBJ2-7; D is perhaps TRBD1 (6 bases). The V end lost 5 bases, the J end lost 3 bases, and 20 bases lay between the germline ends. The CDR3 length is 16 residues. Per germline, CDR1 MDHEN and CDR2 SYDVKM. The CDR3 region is CASSPRQDTVGYEQYF. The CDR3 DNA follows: TGTGCCAGCAGTCCTCGACAGGACACGGTGGGCTACGAGCAGTACTTC.

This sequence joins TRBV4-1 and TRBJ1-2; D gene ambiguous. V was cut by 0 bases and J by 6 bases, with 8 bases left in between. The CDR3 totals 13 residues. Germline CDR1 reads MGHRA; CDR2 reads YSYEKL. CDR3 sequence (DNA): TGCGCCAGCAGCCAAGACAGTAGGCATGGCTACACCTTC. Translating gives CASSQDSRHGYTF.

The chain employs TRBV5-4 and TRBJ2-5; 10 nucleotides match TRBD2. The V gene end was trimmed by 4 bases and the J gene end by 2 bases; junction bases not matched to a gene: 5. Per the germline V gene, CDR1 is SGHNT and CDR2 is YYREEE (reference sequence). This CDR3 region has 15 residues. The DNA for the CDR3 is TGTGCCAGCAGCCTCTGGACTAGCGGACAAGAGACCCAGTACTTC. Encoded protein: CASSLWTSGQETQYF.

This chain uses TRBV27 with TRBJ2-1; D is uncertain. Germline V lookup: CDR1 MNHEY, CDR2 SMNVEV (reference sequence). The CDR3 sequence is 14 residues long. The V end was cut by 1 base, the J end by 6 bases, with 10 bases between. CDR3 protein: CASSLLPTTNEQFF. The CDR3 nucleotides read TGTGCCAGCAGTTTATTGCCGACCACCAATGAGCAGTTCTTC.

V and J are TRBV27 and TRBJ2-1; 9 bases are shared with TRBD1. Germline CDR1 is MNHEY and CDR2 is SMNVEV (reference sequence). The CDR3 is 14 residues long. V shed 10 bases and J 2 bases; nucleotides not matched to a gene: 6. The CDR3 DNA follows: TGTGCCACAGGACAGGGGTCCACCTACAATGAGCAGTTCTTC. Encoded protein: CATGQGSTYNEQFF.

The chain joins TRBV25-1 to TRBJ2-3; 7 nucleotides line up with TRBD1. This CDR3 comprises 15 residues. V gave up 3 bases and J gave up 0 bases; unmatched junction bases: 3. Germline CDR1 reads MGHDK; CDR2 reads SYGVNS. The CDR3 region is CASSEGTVSTDTQYF. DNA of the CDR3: TGTGCCAGCAGTGAGGGGACAGTAAGCACAGATACGCAGTATTTT.